This TCR beta chain was captured by sequencing in a study of post-analysis software for immune sequencing data. At the level of the study: In terms of disease course, relapsing-remitting, secondary progressive and progressive-relapsing multiple sclerosis were included. Study conclusions and caveats: Controls had lower frequencies than patients of about 5 TRBV segments, which included TRBV5-6, TRBV5-1 and TRBV20-1. Samples from a shared batch, those prepared together, strongly co-clustered by F measure. Versus controls, multiple sclerosis patients showed significantly lower diversity (normalized Chao1).

Libraries were made from TCR beta cDNA, and they carried unique molecular identifiers. TCRdb passed the PCR reads through MiXCR, listing each CDR3 protein once. The repertoire holds 750,000 to 950,000 distinct CDR3 sequences, with about half as singletons. On this clonotype itself: What it binds is unknown.

The CDR3 has 15 residues. V lost 3 bases to trimming and J lost 0 bases, with 10 bases between them. Germline assignment: CDR1 SGHRS and CDR2 YFSETQ. The sequence derives from a girl aged 5 to 17 with multiple sclerosis. Sequenced material: blood. This chain uses TRBV5-1 with TRBJ2-1; D not resolved. DNA of the CDR3: TGCGCCAGCAGCTGGGCGGAAACCTCCTACAATGAGCAGTTCTTC. Its protein is CASSWAETSYNEQFF.